The rows below give T cell receptor beta chains drawn from one sample of a study of blood T cell repertoires in COVID-19. Here immunoSEQ multiplex PCR was the method, and the copy in TCRdb shows in-frame clones only, minus some. The data show about 57,000 clones, roughly 85% seen once. Sequenced input: peripheral blood. The receptors derive from a human donor in a cohort sampled during active COVID-19. Each CDR3 is given with its conserved first and last residue. Each record gives: J gene, V gene, clone size, CDR3 protein. For some rows the clone size is stated as once, few or many, or as a class when expanded; others skip it.

TRBJ1-5 | TRBV28 | many | CASRSTGTGGVGGGNQPQHF
TRBJ1-2 | TRBV29-1 | . | CSVGTGVYGYTF
TRBJ2-7 | TRBV7-9 | . | CASSLGDRGYKQYF
TRBJ2-7 | TRBV30 | . | CASDRGLPYEQYF
TRBJ2-7 | TRBV18 | . | CASSLWGGFSEQYF
TRBJ2-5 | TRBV7-6 | . | CASSTRQGGTQYF
TRBJ1-2 | TRBV10-3 | . | CAITGGLQGPWLGYTF
TRBJ2-5 | TRBV4-1 | . | CASSQNRGGKTQYF
TRBJ2-5 | TRBV25-1 | . | CASSELGTGNGRQTQYF
TRBJ1-3 | TRBV5-1 | . | CASSLDRDDTIYF
TRBJ2-5 | TRBV5-5 | . | CASRTGQGRQETQYF
TRBJ2-7 | TRBV12-3/TRBV12-4 | . | CASSLGRNYEQYF
TRBJ2-2 | TRBV28 | . | CASSLGGYGGELFF
TRBJ2-7 | TRBV5-1 | few | CASSLASSGPYEQYF
TRBJ2-3 | TRBV9 | . | CASSVAWEADTQYF
TRBJ2-5 | TRBV24-1 | . | CATSDGSTGEETQYF
TRBJ1-4 | TRBV12-5 | . | CASGLGQGRGGKLFF
TRBJ1-2 | TRBV29-1 | . | CSVRTGGADYGYTF
TRBJ2-3 | TRBV6-1 | . | CASSEAPSGRSKYF
TRBJ2-7 | TRBV7-2 | . | CASSLVLAEQYF
TRBJ1-4 | TRBV6-5 | . | CASSPDRANEKLFF
TRBJ2-5 | TRBV5-1 | . | CASSSPTGGETQYF
TRBJ2-3 | TRBV7-2 | . | CASSPLADSTDTQYF
TRBJ2-1 | TRBV10-1 | . | CASSEGSYNEQFF
TRBJ1-4 | TRBV29-1 | . | CSVADNQYRGEKLFF
TRBJ2-1 | TRBV5-1 | . | CASSLGQGTSHPYNEQFF
TRBJ1-2 | TRBV12-3/TRBV12-4 | . | CASSRTGYGYTF
TRBJ1-6 | TRBV27 | . | CASSGSGGNNSPLHF
TRBJ1-5 | TRBV7-9 | . | CASSLDRRQPQHF
TRBJ1-1 | TRBV29-1 | . | CRAGTVSAEAFF
TRBJ2-5 | TRBV30 | . | CAWSRRETQYF
TRBJ2-1 | TRBV5-1 | . | CASSNTVGGSFYNEQFF
TRBJ1-5 | TRBV6-6 | . | CASSYSKSRENQPQHF
TRBJ2-1 | TRBV18 | . | CASSPRDEEQFF
TRBJ1-5 | TRBV21-1 | . | CASSKAETGGRQPQHF
TRBJ1-1 | TRBV28 | . | CASSSPGHGVLNTEAFF
TRBJ1-2 | TRBV7-8 | . | CASSLDGSYGYTF
TRBJ1-5 | TRBV30 | . | CAWSVRGTGNQPQHF
TRBJ2-3 | TRBV5-1 | once | CASRVGARGTDTQYF
TRBJ2-7 | TRBV24-1 | medium-sized | CATSDSNRDRSYEQYF
TRBJ2-7 | TRBV12-5 | . | CASGLATGGLSYEQYF
TRBJ1-1 | TRBV11-2 | . | CASSLVEGVNTEAFF
TRBJ2-1 | TRBV7-3 | . | CASSSPGNNEQFF
TRBJ2-1 | TRBV5-1 | . | CASSLAALAGVDNEQFF
TRBJ2-1 | TRBV4-2 | . | CASSQETGTSRFF